This T cell receptor beta chain originates from a study of OX40 agonist ivuxolimab in advanced cancers. Study-wide background: Recorded diagnoses for dose-escalation patients were hepatocellular carcinoma, melanoma, renal cell or head and neck cancer. Those enrolled were approximately 87% male, with a mean age of about 66 years and ages from roughly 23 to 79. Whole-study results and caveats: With doses of 0.1 to 3.0 mg/kg, CD4+ and CD8+ blood T cells had undergone clonal expansion by week 6.

CDR3 size: 16 residues. Germline lookup yields CDR1 SGHVS and CDR2 FQNEAQ. J was trimmed by 6 bases and V by 3 bases; bases with no gene match: 6. Only in-frame clones appear in the TCRdb table, and some are missing; sequencing was by immunoSEQ multiplex PCR. This sample has fewer than 90,000 clones, with 87% found just once. Concerning this clone: No antigen is known for it.

If patients had autoimmune disease history or systemic immunosuppression, they were excluded. The sequences come from CD4+ or CD8+ T cells sorted from blood, collected in a trial of the OX40 agonist ivuxolimab. The chain has TRBV7-8 and TRBJ2-7; 15 bases fit TRBD2. This TCR came from an adult with an advanced solid tumor such as melanoma, head and neck, liver or kidney cancer. CDR3 coding DNA: TGTGCCAGCAGCTTCCGGACTAGCGGGGGGGCAAGCGAGCAGTACTTC. Its protein product is CASSFRTSGGASEQYF.